These 29 T cell receptor beta chains were sequenced from one sample in a study of spatial heterogeneity in lung cancer (dated by TCRdb to about 2019). The method was 5' RACE. The reads were generated on a NextSeq 500. TCRdb trimmed the raw reads at Q25, called clones with MiXCR and kept productive beta chains. Here each entry gathers all rows of one CDR3 protein and keeps the most common genes and DNA. The sample table contains about 11,000 distinct CDR3 sequences; only one count was recorded for 9% to 14% of them. The ten largest clonotypes hold less than 15% of the sample. No antigen has been assigned to these receptors. Reading the label with the study, this specimen's time point is: sample taken at primary tumor resection. What the study reported, not specific to this receptor: The number of expanded intratumoral alpha and beta TCRs correlated with the tumor nonsynonymous mutation count.

Sequenced here: lung tumor tissue, sampled at surgery. The source is a female donor with early-stage non-small cell lung cancer.

This clonotype occurred many times. The genes are TRBV29-1 and TRBJ1-1; D is perhaps TRBD1 (5 bases). V gave up 6 bases and J gave up 5 bases, with 13 bases separating them. In germline, CDR1 is SQVTM, CDR2 ANQGSEA. The CDR3 loop spans 12 amino acids. The CDR3 nucleotides read TGCAGCGTCCGGGACCCGGGGACTGAAGCTTTCTTT. This encodes CSVRDPGTEAFF.

CDR3 loop: CASSLSIGGYNSPLHF. CDR3 DNA sequence: TGTGCCAGCAGCTTAAGCATTGGCGGCTATAATTCACCCCTCCACTTT. The chain has TRBV7-9 and TRBJ1-6; D unresolved. CDR1 is SEHNR and CDR2 is FQNEAQ in the germline V gene (reference sequence). The ends were cut back, 2 bases at V and 3 bases at J, with 11 bases in the middle. CDR3 length: 16 residues. The whole variable domain, remainder taken from reference TRBV7-9 and TRBJ1-6, is DTGVSQNPRHKITKRGQNVTFRCDPISEHNRLYWYRQTLGQGPEFLTYFQNEAQLEKSRLLSDRFSAERPKGSFSTLEIQRTEQGDSAMYLCASSLSIGGYNSPLHFGNGTRLTVT.

This clonotype was seen once. CDR3 sequence: CASSYRHLTEKLFF. In nucleotides, the CDR3 is TGTGCCAGCAGTTACCGGCACCTAACTGAAAAACTGTTTTTT. The genes are TRBV6-6 and TRBJ1-4; D is unresolved. CDR1 and CDR2 (germline): MNHNY, SVGAGI (reference sequence). V was clipped by 2 bases and J by 7 bases, with 11 bases between them. The CDR3 totals 14 residues.

This clonotype was seen a handful of times. This chain connects TRBV4-3 to TRBJ2-1, with 7 bases aligning to TRBD2. V shed 1 base and J 5 bases; nucleotides not matched to a gene: 11. The V gene's germline CDR1 is LGHNA and CDR2 YSLEER. The CDR3 length is 17 residues. DNA for the CDR3: TGCGCCAGCAGCCAAGCAAGTCGAAGAGCGGGGAACAATGAGCAGTTCTTC. Translated: CASSQASRRAGNNEQFF.

This clonotype was counted ten times or more. The chain recombines TRBV4-2 with TRBJ1-5; the match to TRBD1 covers 7 bases. The CDR3 contains 15 residues. Unmatched junction bases numbered 2, after V lost 3 bases and J lost 0 bases. Germline values: CDR1 LGHNA, CDR2 YNFKEQ. Here the CDR3 DNA reads TGTGCCAGCAGCCAGGGGACAGCTAGCAATCAGCCCCAGCATTTT. It encodes CASSQGTASNQPQHF.

The sample holds many counts of this clonotype. The genes are TRBV11-3 and TRBJ2-1; 8 bases match TRBD1. There are 15 residues in the CDR3. Germline V CDR1 and CDR2: SGHNT, YENEEA. V lost 3 bases and J lost 2; bases outside the gene matches: 3. This chain's CDR3 is CASSFVRGPYNEQFF. The CDR3 region has the DNA TGTGCCAGCAGCTTCGTCAGGGGGCCCTACAATGAGCAGTTCTTC. Variable domain in full (rest from reference TRBV11-3 and TRBJ2-1): EAGVVQSPRYKIIEKKQPVAFWCNPISGHNTLYWYLQNLGQGPELLIRYENEEAVDDSQLPKDRFSAERLKGVDSTLKIQPAELGDSAVYLCASSFVRGPYNEQFFGPGTRLTVL.

Points on this clonotype: This may be a read error: a much more frequent sequence differs by one nucleotide. The rearrangement uses TRBV5-6 and TRBJ2-2; no reliable D call. CDR1 and CDR2 from the germline V gene are SGHDT and YYEEEE. The V end was cut by 3 bases, the J end by 10 bases, with 13 bases between. The CDR3 is 13 amino acids. The CDR3 protein is CASSSLGPMELFF. In nucleotides, the CDR3 is TGTGCCAGCAGCTCACTCGGGCCGATGGAGCTGTTTTTT. The variable domain in full, completed from reference TRBV5-6 and TRBJ2-2, reads DAGVTQSPTHLIKTRGQQVTLRCSPKSGHDTVSWYQQALGQGPQFIFQYYEEEERQRGNFPDRFSGHQFPNYSSELNVNALLLGDSALYLCASSSLGPMELFFGEGSRLTVL.

This clonotype was counted between two and nine times. The chain recombines TRBV27 with TRBJ2-1; 15 positions match TRBD2. This CDR3 has 17 amino acids. V was pared by 7 bases and J by 10 bases, with 14 bases of the junction left unmatched. Germline V lookup: CDR1 MNHEY, CDR2 SMNVEV (reference sequence). The CDR3 reads CASINQEGLAGGREQFF. The CDR3 nucleotides are TGTGCCAGCATCAACCAAGAGGGACTAGCGGGAGGCCGGGAGCAGTTCTTC.

This clonotype was seen repeatedly, ten times or more. The V call is TRBV29-1, the J call TRBJ2-7; 8 bases match TRBD1. J gave up 7 bases and V 7 bases, and 6 bases lay outside the gene matches. Germline loops: CDR1 SQVTM, CDR2 ANQGSEA. This CDR3 has 11 amino acids. The CDR3 loop is CSARTGREQYF. DNA for the CDR3: TGCAGCGCCCGGACAGGGCGGGAGCAGTACTTC.

Ten or more counts support this clonotype. V and J are TRBV30 and TRBJ2-5; tentative D call: TRBD2 (6 bases). The length of the CDR3 is 12 residues. Germline-derived CDR1 and CDR2 are GTSNPN and SVGIG (reference sequence). The V and J ends lost 5 bases and 9 bases respectively, with 16 bases between them. Written as DNA, the CDR3 is TGTGCCTGGGCTAGCGCCTCCGGGGCCCAGTACTTC. Translated, it gives CAWASASGAQYF. Combining the CDR3 with reference TRBV30 and TRBJ2-5 gives the whole variable domain SQTIHQWPATLVQPVGSPLSLECTVEGTSNPNLYWYRQAAGRGLQLLFYSVGIGQISSEVPQNLSASRPQDRQFILSSKKLLLSDSGFYLCAWASASGAQYFGPGTRLLVL.

This sequence joins TRBV10-3 and TRBJ2-7; maybe TRBD1 (6 bases). CDR1 ENHRY and CDR2 SYGVKD come from the germline V gene. V shed 5 bases and J shed 3 bases, with 14 bases lying between them. The length of the CDR3 is 14 residues. The CDR3 DNA reads TGTGCCATCAGTCTTCGGGACACTCTCTACGAGCAGTACTTC. Amino acids: CAISLRDTLYEQYF.

The gene calls are TRBV7-6 and TRBJ1-4; 9 bases fit TRBD1. The CDR3 is 15 amino acids. The ends lost 5 bases at V and 4 bases at J; junction bases unmatched: 5. Germline assignment: CDR1 SGHVS and CDR2 FNYEAQ. In nucleotides, the CDR3 is TGTGCCAGCAGCCCCGGGACAGGGCTTAATGAAAAACTGTTTTTT. Translating it yields CASSPGTGLNEKLFF.

At least ten counts were recorded for this clonotype. The chain employs TRBV11-2 and TRBJ1-6; D is perhaps TRBD1 (6 bases). V lost 0 bases and J 10 bases, leaving 13 bases between the germline ends. CDR3 size: 15 residues. Looked up from germline, CDR1 is SGHAT and CDR2 is FQNNGV. The CDR3 here is CASSLDPQGRSPLHF. The DNA of the CDR3 is TGTGCCAGCAGCTTAGACCCCCAGGGGCGATCACCCCTCCACTTT.

This clonotype has at least ten counts. The rearrangement joins TRBV2 to TRBJ2-5, with D possibly TRBD1 on 6 matching bases. Germline V lookup: CDR1 SNHLY, CDR2 FYNNEI. The CDR3 contains 13 residues. The V end lost 4 bases, the J end lost 4 bases, and 10 bases lay between the germline ends. CDR3 protein: CASSGGRGETQYF. The CDR3 coding sequence is TGTGCCAGCAGTGGGGGGCGCGGAGAGACCCAGTACTTC.

The V and J genes are TRBV20-1 and TRBJ2-7; 7 nucleotides line up with TRBD1. V gave up 0 bases and J gave up 6 bases; unmatched junction bases: 14. CDR3 length: 16 amino acids. Germline V lookup: CDR1 DFQATT, CDR2 SNEGSKA (reference sequence). The CDR3 nucleotides are TGCAGTGCTAGAGATGGGAAGACAGGGAAACTTTCCGAGCAGTACTTC. It specifies CSARDGKTGKLSEQYF.

This chain joins TRBV29-1 and TRBJ1-3, with D possibly TRBD1 on 6 matching bases. The germline V gene has CDR1 SQVTM and CDR2 ANQGSEA. This CDR3 has 13 amino acids. Trimming took 7 bases from V and 4 from J, leaving 14 bases between them. CDR3 nucleotides: TGCAGCGCTATACAGGGACCAGGAAACACCATATATTTT. The encoded protein is CSAIQGPGNTIYF.

This clonotype was found once. A much more abundant neighbour one base away suggests this may be a read error. J is TRBJ2-7 and V is TRBV6-2 or TRBV6-3, with D perhaps matching TRBD1 or TRBD2 (5 bases each). Trimming stripped 6 bases from V and 3 bases from J, with 15 bases between. CDR1 is MNHEY and CDR2 is SVGEGT in the germline V gene. The CDR3 runs to 14 residues. CDR3 amino acids: CASRTRDPLYEQYF. In DNA, the CDR3 is TGTGCCAGCAGGACCCGGGACCCACTCTACGAGCAGTACTTC.

This clonotype turned up a few times. The CDR3 DNA sequence: TGCAGTGCCAACCGGGACTCAAATAACAATGAGCAGTTCTTC. This codes for CSANRDSNNNEQFF. The gene calls are TRBV20-1 and TRBJ2-1, with D perhaps TRBD2 (6 bases). Trimming removed 6 bases from V and 5 bases from J, with 17 bases in between. Germline V gene sequence: CDR1 DFQATT, CDR2 SNEGSKA (reference sequence). The CDR3 is 14 amino acids.

This clonotype was counted many times. The chain uses TRBV29-1 and TRBJ2-1, with 12 positions matching TRBD2. Germline trimming cut 4 bases from V and 9 bases from J; bases unmatched to any gene: 10. CDR1 and CDR2 (germline): SQVTM, ANQGSEA. The CDR3 has 15 amino acids. CDR3 sequence (DNA): TGCAGCGTTGCCCTAAGACTAGCGGGAGAGGTTGAGCAGTTCTTC. Translating it yields CSVALRLAGEVEQFF.

The chain uses TRBV4-1 and TRBJ2-7, with TRBD1 identical over 10 bases. The CDR3 sequence is 15 residues long. V shed 3 bases, J shed 0 bases, and the junction held 2 bases outside the gene matches. Germline assignment: CDR1 MGHRA and CDR2 YSYEKL. CDR3 protein: CASSQGQGSSYEQYF. The CDR3 coding sequence is TGCGCCAGCAGCCAGGGACAGGGGTCCTCCTACGAGCAGTACTTC.

This clonotype is medium-sized (0.01 to 0.1%) within its sample. This chain connects TRBV6-1 to TRBJ2-4; D not resolved. Germline lookup yields CDR1 MNHNS and CDR2 SASEGT. Trimming pared 2 bases from V and 0 bases from J, leaving 17 bases between. The CDR3 length is 18 residues. The CDR3 bases are TGTGCCAGCAGTGAAAGCTTGTCCGGGTCGATAGCCAAAAACATTCAGTACTTC. This gives the protein CASSESLSGSIAKNIQYF.

By share, this clonotype ranks as medium-sized. This chain uses TRBV7-2 with TRBJ2-3; D is perhaps TRBD2 (6 bases). Germline CDR1 and CDR2: SGHTA and FQGNSA. V was clipped by 1 base and J by 2 bases, with 10 bases between them. This CDR3 spans 15 amino acids. The CDR3 nucleotides read TGTGCCAGCAGCTTAGACGGAGGGCTCACAGATACGCAGTATTTT. This encodes CASSLDGGLTDTQYF.

Here the CDR3 reads CAWSSQANYGYTF. The DNA for the CDR3 is TGTGCCTGGAGTTCTCAGGCGAACTATGGCTACACCTTC. The rearrangement uses TRBV30 and TRBJ1-2; D remains ambiguous. The CDR3 contains 13 residues. V lost 2 bases and J lost 2, with 9 bases in between. The germline V gene has CDR1 GTSNPN and CDR2 SVGIG (reference sequence).

A few counts support this clonotype. The rearrangement uses TRBV6-5 and TRBJ2-5, with D perhaps matching TRBD1 (6 bases). Trimming removed 7 bases at V and 5 bases at J, with 20 bases between. Germline values: CDR1 MNHEY, CDR2 SVGAGI. There are 15 residues in the CDR3. The CDR3 coding sequence is TGTGCCAGCACCCCCCTGACAGGAGGTGGGGAGACCCAGTACTTC. It is translated as CASTPLTGGGETQYF.

This clonotype was seen repeatedly, ten times or more. This chain connects TRBV10-3 to TRBJ2-7, with D possibly matching TRBD2 (7 bases). Trimming shortened V by 5 bases and J by 0 bases, and 14 bases separated the two germline ends. This CDR3 has 15 amino acids. Germline V gene sequence: CDR1 ENHRY, CDR2 SYGVKD. The CDR3 region is CAISQHGGLSYEQYF. In nucleotides, the CDR3 is TGTGCCATCAGTCAACACGGGGGGCTCTCCTACGAGCAGTACTTC.

This clonotype was counted many times. This rearrangement joins TRBV11-2 to TRBJ2-1; possibly TRBD1 or TRBD2 for D (5 bases each). The length of the CDR3 is 16 residues. Trimming pared 5 bases from V and 4 bases from J, leaving 18 bases between. Looked up from germline, CDR1 is SGHAT and CDR2 is FQNNGV. The CDR3 DNA is TGTGCCAGCAGCGTAAGCCGGAGGACAACTTACAATGAGCAGTTCTTC. This encodes CASSVSRRTTYNEQFF.

This clonotype was counted at least ten times. This chain connects TRBV18 to TRBJ2-2; D may be TRBD1 (5 bases). Germline V gene lookup returns CDR1 KGHSH and CDR2 LQKENI. The V end was cut by 0 bases, the J end by 13 bases, with 9 bases between. The CDR3 contains 12 residues. The CDR3 loop reads CASSPPDTGLFF. Here the CDR3 DNA reads TGTGCCAGCTCACCACCGGACACAGGGCTGTTTTTT.

This clonotype occurred many times. V usage is TRBV6-2 or TRBV6-3 and J usage is TRBJ2-3, with TRBD2 matching 14 bases. Germline CDR1 MNHEY, CDR2 SVGEGT. The CDR3 extends over 20 amino acids. With 5 bases clipped from V and 1 base from J, the junction kept 14 bases outside the gene matches. This chain's CDR3 is CASSESTSGRVGWGTDTQYF. Here the CDR3 DNA reads TGTGCCAGCAGTGAATCGACTAGCGGGAGGGTCGGCTGGGGCACAGATACGCAGTATTTT.

This clonotype was found a few times. The genes are TRBV20-1 and TRBJ2-7; D is unclear. Germline V gene data show CDR1 as DFQATT and CDR2 as SNEGSKA (reference sequence). The length of the CDR3 is 12 residues. V was cut by 6 bases and J by 4 bases, with 13 bases left in between. In DNA, the CDR3 is TGCAGTGCGTCGTCGGCAGAATACGAGCAGTACTTC. Residues: CSASSAEYEQYF.